Following are 9 T cell receptor beta chains from one sample sequenced in a study of blood T cell repertoires in COVID-19 (dated by TCRdb to about 2020). Library prep was done by the immunoSEQ multiplex PCR assay. As stored in TCRdb, this immuneACCESS dataset retains in-frame rearrangements with V and J assigned. A fraction of the clones does not appear; measured against another copy, unresolved V genes explain less than half of the discrepancy, and the remainder lacks a known reason. Here the sample has 80,000 or so clones; over 75% occur a single time. The top ten clones comprise approximately 12% of the sample. Sample: peripheral blood. These receptors were collected from a man older than 75 with acute or convalescent COVID-19.

The rearrangement links TRBV9 to TRBJ2-7, with D possibly being TRBD1 (6 bases). The CDR3 contains 15 residues. Germline V lookup: CDR1 SGDLS, CDR2 YYNGEE. V gave up 0 bases and J gave up 3 bases, with 13 bases separating them. The CDR3 DNA follows: TGTGCCAGCAGCGTAGCCTCCGGACAGAACTACGAGCAGTACTTC. Amino acid sequence: CASSVASGQNYEQYF.

The chain uses TRBV19 and TRBJ1-5, with 10 bases lining up with TRBD1. V lost 6 bases, J lost 3 bases, and 17 bases stayed unmatched. Per the germline V gene, CDR1 is LNHDA and CDR2 is SQIVND (reference sequence). The CDR3 sequence is 19 residues long. CDR3 nucleotides: TGTGCCAGTAGCCCCAACGCCGGGACAGGGGAATATAACAATCAGCCCCAGCATTTT. Protein product: CASSPNAGTGEYNNQPQHF.

The chain has TRBV2 and TRBJ2-5, with 12 bases identical to TRBD2. J gave up 2 bases and V 0 bases, and 1 base lay outside the gene matches. The CDR3 has 16 residues. Germline V gene data show CDR1 as SNHLY and CDR2 as FYNNEI. CDR3 nucleotides: TGTGCCAGCAGTGAAGCCCTAGCGGGGGGGCAAGAGACCCAGTACTTC. This codes for CASSEALAGGQETQYF.

This rearrangement joins TRBV19 to TRBJ1-2, with 7 positions matching TRBD1. The CDR3 consists of 17 residues. Germline V gives CDR1 LNHDA, CDR2 SQIVND (reference sequence). V shed 3 bases, J shed 2 bases, and the junction held 12 bases outside the gene matches. CDR3 sequence reads: CASSIGTAPPVNYGYTF. The CDR3 region has the DNA TGTGCCAGTAGTATCGGGACAGCGCCCCCAGTAAACTATGGCTACACCTTC.

The DNA of the CDR3 is TGCGCCAGCAGCTCCCCGATAGTGCCCGAGCAGTACTTC. This gives the protein CASSSPIVPEQYF. The rearrangement links TRBV5-1 to TRBJ2-7; D ambiguous. The CDR3 extends over 13 amino acids. Germline values: CDR1 SGHRS, CDR2 YFSETQ. Trimming pared 3 bases from V and 6 bases from J, leaving 13 bases between.

The chain has TRBV19 and TRBJ2-1; 9 bases agree with TRBD1. The CDR3 sequence is 18 residues long. The germline V gene has CDR1 LNHDA and CDR2 SQIVND (reference sequence). With 4 bases clipped from V and 6 bases from J, the junction kept 16 bases outside the gene matches. This CDR3 reads CASSTEDPGTGKGNEQFF. For the CDR3, the DNA is TGTGCCAGTAGTACCGAAGACCCCGGGACAGGGAAAGGCAATGAGCAGTTCTTC.

The chain combines TRBV4-1 with TRBJ1-2; TRBD1 is a possible D gene (6 bases). The CDR3 is made up of 15 amino acids. CDR1 is MGHRA, CDR2 YSYEKL, per germline. V shed 1 base and J shed 2 bases, with 11 bases lying between them. CDR3 coding DNA: TGCGCCAGCAGCCAAGCACCTACAGGGAACTATGGCTACACCTTC. Translated, it gives CASSQAPTGNYGYTF.

J is TRBJ2-1 and V is TRBV5-6; tentative D call: TRBD1 (5 bases). Germline values: CDR1 SGHDT, CDR2 YYEEEE. The CDR3 is made up of 13 amino acids. V was clipped by 1 base and J by 10 bases, with 12 bases between them. The CDR3 loop reads CASSLPQGNEQFF. The CDR3 coding sequence is TGTGCCAGCAGCTTGCCGCAGGGCAACGAGCAGTTCTTC. Looking up the rest from reference TRBV5-6 and TRBJ2-1 gives the full variable domain: DAGVTQSPTHLIKTRGQQVTLRCSPKSGHDTVSWYQQALGQGPQFIFQYYEEEERQRGNFPDRFSGHQFPNYSSELNVNALLLGDSALYLCASSLPQGNEQFFGPGTRLTVL.

The chain carries TRBV9 and TRBJ1-6; maybe TRBD1 (6 bases). The V and J ends lost 3 bases and 0 bases respectively, with 16 bases between them. The CDR3 runs to 18 residues. Germline loops: CDR1 SGDLS, CDR2 YYNGEE. The CDR3: CASSALGGASSYNSPLHF. The DNA of the CDR3 is TGTGCCAGCAGCGCCCTGGGGGGGGCCAGCTCCTATAATTCACCCCTCCACTTT.